This TCR beta chain was sequenced for a study of blood T cell repertoires in COVID-19. Study background: Samples of COVID-19 (acute and convalescent) were obtained from the United States, Italy and Spain.

The assay was immunoSEQ multiplex PCR, and TCRdb's table has in-frame clones only and misses some. The top ten clones hold roughly 2% of a sample with about 360,000 clones, approximately 91% of them seen once. Germline values: CDR1 SGHAT, CDR2 FQNNGV. CDR3 length: 16 residues. V shed 4 bases, J shed 3 bases, and the junction held 6 bases outside the gene matches. Sequenced: PBMCs or T cells enriched from blood (not recorded which). The gene calls are TRBV11-2 and TRBJ1-5; 10 bases map to TRBD1. The source is a woman aged 40 to 50 with acute COVID-19. Here the CDR3 reads CASSWGTGEPNQPQHF. The CDR3 nucleotides are TGTGCCAGCAGCTGGGGGACAGGGGAGCCCAATCAGCCCCAGCATTTT.